These 14 T cell receptor beta chains share one sample of origin, sequenced in a study of PD-1 blockade in classical Hodgkin lymphoma (dated by TCRdb to 2019 to 2021). The library was made by the immunoSEQ multiplex PCR assay. Held by TCRdb, this immuneACCESS table contains in-frame sequences only and omits some clones. Under half of the omission traces to an unresolved V gene where checked; the cause of the rest is unknown. A total of over 70,000 clones appear in this sample, approximately 91% of them only once. About 20% of the sample rests with the top ten. Per the publication, the time point label means: cycle 1 day 1 (C1D1), immediately before nivolumab initiation. All trial patients had relapsed after autologous stem cell transplantation, with cohorts A, B and C differing in prior brentuximab vedotin exposure. Sample: peripheral blood mononuclear cells (PBMCs), taken at baseline. Every receptor here comes from a human donor with classical Hodgkin lymphoma.

The V gene is TRBV18, the J gene TRBJ2-1; D is perhaps TRBD1 (5 bases). The germline gives CDR1 KGHSH, CDR2 LQKENI. The CDR3 has 16 amino acids. V lost 2 bases, J lost 0 bases, and 11 bases lay in between. CDR3 DNA sequence: TGTGCCAGCTCACCAGTCAGGGCTCCCTCCTACAATGAGCAGTTCTTC. It codes for CASSPVRAPSYNEQFF.

CDR3 sequence: CASSDTIRETQYF. DNA for the CDR3: TGTGCCAGCAGTGACACAATACGGGAGACCCAGTACTTC. The genes are TRBV6-1 and TRBJ2-5; D is uncertain. Trimming pared 3 bases from V and 5 bases from J, leaving 10 bases between. The CDR3 has 13 residues. CDR1 MNHNS and CDR2 SASEGT come from the germline V gene.

This CDR3 is CAWGPAGYGYTF. The DNA of the CDR3 is TGTGCCTGGGGCCCCGCCGGCTATGGCTACACCTTC. The chain carries TRBV30 and TRBJ1-2; no reliable D call. The V end was cut by 5 bases, the J end by 4 bases, with 11 bases between. This CDR3 region has 12 residues. CDR1 GTSNPN and CDR2 SVGIG come from the germline V gene (reference sequence). Filled out from reference TRBV30 and TRBJ1-2, the complete variable domain reads SQTIHQWPATLVQPVGSPLSLECTVEGTSNPNLYWYRQAAGRGLQLLFYSVGIGQISSEVPQNLSASRPQDRQFILSSKKLLLSDSGFYLCAWGPAGYGYTFGSGTRLTVV.

The chain employs TRBV5-6 and TRBJ1-4; 8 bases align to TRBD1. Trimming removed 4 bases from V and 2 bases from J; junction bases left unmatched: 7. CDR1 SGHDT and CDR2 YYEEEE come from the germline V gene. This CDR3 region has 16 residues. DNA for the CDR3: TGTGCCAGCAGCCGACAGGGGTGGTCTACTAATGAAAAACTGTTTTTT. Translating it yields CASSRQGWSTNEKLFF.

The V and J genes are TRBV11-2 and TRBJ2-5; the D gene is possibly TRBD2 (5 bases). This CDR3 contains 15 residues. V gave up 6 bases and J gave up 5 bases, with 19 bases separating them. Germline V gives CDR1 SGHAT, CDR2 FQNNGV. CDR3 DNA sequence: TGTGCCAGCAGTTTAACCCCCTTTAGCGAGGAGACCCAGTACTTC. Translating it yields CASSLTPFSEETQYF.

The rearrangement uses TRBV19 and TRBJ2-5, with 7 bases aligning to TRBD1. The CDR3 has 13 residues. From germline, CDR1 is LNHDA and CDR2 SQIVND (reference sequence). The V segment lost 4 bases and the J segment 5 bases; nucleotides outside the gene matches: 4. The chain's CDR3 is CASSTTGLETQYF. CDR3 in DNA: TGTGCCAGTAGTACGACAGGGTTGGAGACCCAGTACTTC.

The chain links TRBV6-1 to TRBJ2-7, with D perhaps matching TRBD1 (5 bases). Trimming removed 4 bases at V and 1 base at J, with 11 bases between. Germline-derived CDR1 and CDR2 are MNHNS and SASEGT. The CDR3 loop spans 14 amino acids. The CDR3 DNA follows: TGTGCCAGCAGTGGGGGCCCAGATTCCTACGAGCAGTACTTC. Protein sequence: CASSGGPDSYEQYF.

The rearrangement uses TRBV28 and TRBJ2-7; 8 bases align to TRBD1. CDR3 size: 14 residues. V lost 8 bases, J lost 0 bases, and 6 bases stayed unmatched. From germline, CDR1 is MDHEN and CDR2 SYDVKM. CDR3 amino acids: CASRTGLGSYEQYF. CDR3 bases: TGTGCCAGCCGGACAGGGCTCGGCTCCTACGAGCAGTACTTC.

CDR3 coding DNA: TGTGCCAGCGGTGGACAGGGAAACACTGAAGCTTTCTTT. It is translated as CASGGQGNTEAFF. This sequence joins TRBV2 and TRBJ1-1; 8 positions agree with TRBD1. Losses at the gene ends were 8 bases for V and 2 bases for J; bases not matched to a gene: 4. The CDR3 has 13 residues. Looked up from germline, CDR1 is SNHLY and CDR2 is FYNNEI. Based on the CDR3 plus reference TRBV2 and TRBJ1-1, the full variable domain is EPEVTQTPSHQVTQMGQEVILRCVPISNHLYFYWYRQILGQKVEFLVSFYNNEISEKSEIFDDQFSVERPDGSNFTLKIRSTKLEDSAMYFCASGGQGNTEAFFGQGTRLTVV.

The chain combines TRBV7-9 with TRBJ2-5; 9 bases agree with TRBD2. Trimming at V came to 6 bases and at J to 2 bases, leaving 7 bases not matched to a gene. Germline assignment: CDR1 SEHNR and CDR2 FQNEAQ (reference sequence). The CDR3 has 15 residues. The CDR3 DNA follows: TGTGCCAGCAGGGAAGCGGGAGGTAGACAAGAGACCCAGTACTTC. Protein product: CASREAGGRQETQYF.

J is TRBJ2-3 and V is TRBV5-4; the match to TRBD2 covers 9 bases. The V segment lost 2 bases and the J segment 3 bases; nucleotides outside the gene matches: 16. CDR3 length: 19 amino acids. CDR1 is SGHNT and CDR2 is YYREEE in the germline V gene (reference sequence). For the CDR3, the DNA is TGTGCCAGCAGCTTCAATAGCGGGAGAAGCAGGTCGGCAACAGATACGCAGTATTTT. Translation: CASSFNSGRSRSATDTQYF.

The chain employs TRBV29-1 and TRBJ2-3, with 8 bases identical to TRBD2. The germline V gene has CDR1 SQVTM and CDR2 ANQGSEA. Germline trimming cut 0 bases from V and 3 bases from J; bases unmatched to any gene: 11. There are 17 residues in the CDR3. The CDR3 region has the DNA TGCAGCGTTGAAGATCTGTATTCGGGACTAGAGACAGATACGCAGTATTTT. The encoded protein is CSVEDLYSGLETDTQYF.

This clone has just one count. The V and J genes are TRBV5-6 and TRBJ1-5; D is unclear. V dropped 4 bases and J dropped 4 bases, with 12 bases sitting between them. The CDR3 is 14 residues long. The germline V gene encodes CDR1 SGHDT and CDR2 YYEEEE. CDR3 sequence (DNA): TGTGCCAGCAGCCTACCCGGGTCAAATCAGCCCCAGCATTTT. It is translated as CASSLPGSNQPQHF.

J is TRBJ1-5 and V is TRBV4-2; 7 nucleotides align to TRBD1. The CDR3 runs 14 residues. V lost 3 bases and J lost 4; bases outside the gene matches: 3. The germline V gene encodes CDR1 LGHNA and CDR2 YNFKEQ. The DNA for the CDR3 is TGTGCCAGCAGCCAGTCGGACAGGAATCAGCCCCAGCATTTT. Protein product: CASSQSDRNQPQHF.